The following is a T cell receptor beta chain sequence with its context. Its antigen is currently unknown. These data are taken from a study of T-cell memory formation after mild COVID-19. Germline CDR1 SGHAT, CDR2 FQDESV (reference sequence). CDR3 length: 14 amino acids. V lost 6 bases and J 4 bases, leaving 15 bases between the germline ends. Points from the study as a whole: Some responding clones appeared in pre-infection memory, suggesting cross-reactive memory joined. SARS-CoV-2 specificity of second-wave clones peaking day 37 was unconfirmed.

TCR alpha and TCR beta cDNA libraries carrying sample barcodes and UMIs were produced by 5'RACE using constant-segment primers. TCRdb used MiXCR to reprocess the 5' RACE reads, holding one entry per CDR3 protein. The sample records 550,000 to 650,000 distinct CDR3 sequences, around 16% being singletons. The specimen was PBMCs or a T cell subset sorted from them (not recorded which). This clonotype was sampled from an adult woman who had mild COVID-19 (a few samples of this study predate the infection). Cell type and time point are not known. This sequence joins TRBV11-1 and TRBJ1-2; D is unresolved. DNA for the CDR3: TGTGCCAGCAGTCCGGGATCCGTCCGCTATGGCTACACCTTC. This encodes CASSPGSVRYGYTF.